The 4 T cell receptor beta chains in this list originate from one sample, sequenced in a study of cytomegalovirus exposure and HLA in healthy donors. The PCR had 60 Vbeta and 13 Jbeta primers. TCRdb's table, derived via immunoSEQ multiplex PCR, lists solely in-frame clones and lacks some. The repertoire holds roughly 100,000 clones, with approximately 80% as singletons. Sequences were obtained from PBMCs. These TCRs come from a woman between 18 and 29 years old in good health and CMV-seropositive.

This sequence joins TRBV2 and TRBJ1-4; perhaps TRBD1 as D (5 bases). The CDR3 is made up of 12 amino acids. V was pared by 4 bases and J by 8 bases, with 8 bases between. The V gene's germline CDR1 is SNHLY and CDR2 FYNNEI. The CDR3 DNA is TGTGCCAGCAGTGGGACAAACGAAAAACTGTTTTTT. This translates into CASSGTNEKLFF.

The rearrangement uses TRBV4-2 and TRBJ2-1; 10 bases match TRBD2. Germline CDR1 LGHNA, CDR2 YNFKEQ. The CDR3 is 16 residues long. V trimming: 0 bases; J trimming: 7 bases; junction bases outside the gene matches: 6. The CDR3 is CASSQEASGGRNEQFF. CDR3 bases: TGTGCCAGCAGCCAAGAGGCTAGCGGGGGCAGGAATGAGCAGTTCTTC.

This chain connects TRBV28 to TRBJ1-1, with 7 bases lining up with TRBD1. Germline lookup yields CDR1 MDHEN and CDR2 SYDVKM. The CDR3 loop spans 17 amino acids. V was clipped by 0 bases and J by 4 bases; unmatched bases: 11. In nucleotides, the CDR3 is TGTGCCAGCAGTTTATGGGACAGGACAGTGGGGGCCACTGAAGCTTTCTTT. Translation: CASSLWDRTVGATEAFF. Looking up the rest from reference TRBV28 and TRBJ1-1 gives the full variable domain: DVKVTQSSRYLVKRTGEKVFLECVQDMDHENMFWYRQDPGLGLRLIYFSYDVKMKEKGDIPEGYSVSREKKERFSLILESASTNQTSMYLCASSLWDRTVGATEAFFGQGTRLTVV.

V gene TRBV10-3 combines with J gene TRBJ2-7, with a possible D match to TRBD2 (6 bases). The CDR3 runs to 13 residues. Trimming shortened V by 6 bases and J by 2 bases, and 11 bases separated the two germline ends. Germline CDR1 and CDR2: ENHRY and SYGVKD. The CDR3, as DNA: TGTGCCATCAGCGACTCGGGGGCCTACGAGCAGTACTTC. Residues: CAISDSGAYEQYF.